The TCR beta chain described here comes from a study of blood T cell repertoires in COVID-19. Turning to the study itself: Material from acute and convalescent COVID-19 was sourced from the United States, Italy and Spain. PBMCs, B-cell-depleted T cells, or T cells were the source of the cDNA or gDNA that made up the material.

Methods used by the authors: Estimates of nucleated cell counts were drawn from the amplification of reference gene primers. TCRdb keeps only in-frame clones here, not all; method: immunoSEQ multiplex PCR. From that table come the V and J calls and clone size; the DNA was used to work out D and trimming. The sample shows roughly 80,000 clones, roughly 84% of them seen only once. The CDR3 covers 13 residues. CDR1 KGHDR and CDR2 SFDVKD come from the germline V gene. The ends were cut back, 9 bases at V and 4 bases at J, with 14 bases in the middle. This sequence originates from a man aged 45-65 years with acute or convalescent COVID-19. V is TRBV24-1 and J is TRBJ1-1, with a weak D call TRBD1 (5 bases). Sequenced material: peripheral blood. The CDR3 here is CATLSGGGTEAFF. In DNA, the CDR3 is TGTGCCACCCTATCCGGGGGAGGCACTGAAGCTTTCTTT.